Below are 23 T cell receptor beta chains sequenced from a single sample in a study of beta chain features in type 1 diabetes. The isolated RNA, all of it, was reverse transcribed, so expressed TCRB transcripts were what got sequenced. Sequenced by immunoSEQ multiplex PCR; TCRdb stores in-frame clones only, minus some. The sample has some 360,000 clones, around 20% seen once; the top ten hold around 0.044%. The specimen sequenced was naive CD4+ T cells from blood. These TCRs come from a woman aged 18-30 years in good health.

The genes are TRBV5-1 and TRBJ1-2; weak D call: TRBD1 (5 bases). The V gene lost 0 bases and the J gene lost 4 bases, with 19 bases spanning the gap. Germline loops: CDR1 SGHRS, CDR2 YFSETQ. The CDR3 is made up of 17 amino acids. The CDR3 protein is CASSLEGAAFSRYGYTF. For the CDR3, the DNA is TGCGCCAGCAGCTTGGAAGGGGCCGCGTTTAGCCGCTATGGCTACACCTTC.

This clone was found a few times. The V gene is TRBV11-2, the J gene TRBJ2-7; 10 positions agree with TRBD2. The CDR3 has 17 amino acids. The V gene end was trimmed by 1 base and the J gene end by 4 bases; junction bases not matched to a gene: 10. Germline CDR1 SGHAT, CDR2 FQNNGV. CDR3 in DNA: TGTGCCAGCAGCTTAGTTACTAGCGGGATCCCCTTTTACGAGCAGTACTTC. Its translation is CASSLVTSGIPFYEQYF.

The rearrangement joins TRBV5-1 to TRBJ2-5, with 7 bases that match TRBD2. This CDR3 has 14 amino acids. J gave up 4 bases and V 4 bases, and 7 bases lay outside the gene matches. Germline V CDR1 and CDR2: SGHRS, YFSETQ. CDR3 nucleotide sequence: TGCGCCAGCAGCCCTGGACTAGTTGGAGAGACCCAGTACTTC. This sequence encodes CASSPGLVGETQYF. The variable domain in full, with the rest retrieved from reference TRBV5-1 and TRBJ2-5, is KAGVTQTPRYLIKTRGQQVTLSCSPISGHRSVSWYQQTPGQGLQFLFEYFSETQRNKGNFPGRFSGRQFSNSRSEMNVSTLELGDSALYLCASSPGLVGETQYFGPGTRLLVL.

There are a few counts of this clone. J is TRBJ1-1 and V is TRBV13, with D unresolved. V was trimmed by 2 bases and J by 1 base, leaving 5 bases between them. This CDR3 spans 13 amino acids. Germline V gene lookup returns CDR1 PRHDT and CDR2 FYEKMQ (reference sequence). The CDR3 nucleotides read TGTGCCAGCAGCTTAACTACGAACACTGAAGCTTTCTTT. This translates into CASSLTTNTEAFF.

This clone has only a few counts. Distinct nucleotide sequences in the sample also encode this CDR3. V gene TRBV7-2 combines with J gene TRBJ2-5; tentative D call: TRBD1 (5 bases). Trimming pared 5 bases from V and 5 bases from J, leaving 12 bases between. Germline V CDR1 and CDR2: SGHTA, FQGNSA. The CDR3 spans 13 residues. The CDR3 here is CASSPRVRETQYF. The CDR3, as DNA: TGTGCCAGCAGCCCCAGGGTCCGGGAGACCCAGTACTTC.

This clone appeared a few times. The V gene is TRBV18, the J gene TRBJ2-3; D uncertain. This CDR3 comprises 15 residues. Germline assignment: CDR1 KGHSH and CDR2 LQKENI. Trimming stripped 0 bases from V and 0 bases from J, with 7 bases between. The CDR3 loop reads CASSPPTASTDTQYF. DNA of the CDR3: TGTGCCAGCTCACCACCCACAGCTAGCACAGATACGCAGTATTTT.

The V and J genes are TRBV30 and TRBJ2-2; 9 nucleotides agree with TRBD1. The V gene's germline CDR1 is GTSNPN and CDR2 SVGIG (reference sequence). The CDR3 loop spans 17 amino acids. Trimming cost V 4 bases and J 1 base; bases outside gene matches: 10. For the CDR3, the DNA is TGTGCCTGGACAAACTCCCCGGGACAGGGGAACACCGGGGAGCTGTTTTTT. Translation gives CAWTNSPGQGNTGELFF.

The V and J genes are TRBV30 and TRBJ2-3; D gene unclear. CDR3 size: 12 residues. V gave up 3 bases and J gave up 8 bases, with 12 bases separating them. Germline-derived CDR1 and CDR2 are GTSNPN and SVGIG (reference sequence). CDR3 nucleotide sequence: TGTGCCTGGAGCGCCCCCGCGGCTACGCAGTATTTT. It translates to CAWSAPAATQYF.

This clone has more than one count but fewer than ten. This chain's CDR3 is CASRGTGNTGELFF. The CDR3 DNA is TGTGCCAGCAGGGGGACAGGGAACACCGGGGAGCTGTTTTTT. The chain recombines TRBV2 with TRBJ2-2, with 8 bases identical to TRBD1. With 6 bases clipped from V and 1 base from J, the junction kept 1 base outside the gene matches. Germline V CDR1 and CDR2: SNHLY, FYNNEI. This CDR3 has 14 amino acids.

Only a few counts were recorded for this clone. The CDR3 loop reads CASSEARTGNGYTF. Here the CDR3 DNA reads TGTGCCAGCAGTGAAGCGAGGACAGGGAATGGCTACACCTTC. The rearrangement joins TRBV2 to TRBJ1-2; 8 bases agree with TRBD1. This CDR3 contains 14 residues. CDR1 and CDR2 from the germline V gene are SNHLY and FYNNEI. J lost 6 bases, V lost 0 bases, and 3 bases had no gene match.

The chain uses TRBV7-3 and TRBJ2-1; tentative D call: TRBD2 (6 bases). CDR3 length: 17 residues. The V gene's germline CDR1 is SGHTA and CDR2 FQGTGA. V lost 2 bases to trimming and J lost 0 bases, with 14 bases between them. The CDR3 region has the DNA TGTGCCAGCAGCTTAGGGGGTGCGGGGTCCTCCTACAATGAGCAGTTCTTC. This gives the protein CASSLGGAGSSYNEQFF. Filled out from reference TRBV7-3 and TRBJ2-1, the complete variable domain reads GAGVSQTPSNKVTEKGKYVELRCDPISGHTALYWYRQSLGQGPEFLIYFQGTGAADDSGLPNDRFFAVRPEGSVSTLKIQRTERGDSAVYLCASSLGGAGSSYNEQFFGPGTRLTVL.

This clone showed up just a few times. The CDR3 protein is CASSGAAQGARQPQHF. The CDR3 bases are TGTGCCAGCAGTGGAGCCGCTCAGGGGGCTCGGCAGCCCCAGCATTTT. J is TRBJ1-5 and V is TRBV2; 8 bases agree with TRBD1. The V and J ends lost 4 bases and 7 bases, in that order; junction bases with no gene match: 12. Per the germline V gene, CDR1 is SNHLY and CDR2 is FYNNEI. CDR3 size: 16 residues.

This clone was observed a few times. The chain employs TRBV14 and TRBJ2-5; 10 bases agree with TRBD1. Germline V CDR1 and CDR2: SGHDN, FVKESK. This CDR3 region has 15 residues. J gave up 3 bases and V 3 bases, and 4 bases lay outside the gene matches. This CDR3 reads CASSQPGQGKETQYF. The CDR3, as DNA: TGTGCCAGCAGCCAGCCGGGACAGGGGAAAGAGACCCAGTACTTC. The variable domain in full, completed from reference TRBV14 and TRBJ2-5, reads EAGVTQFPSHSVIEKGQTVTLRCDPISGHDNLYWYRRVMGKEIKFLLHFVKESKQDESGMPNNRFLAERTGGTYSTLKVQPAELEDSGVYFCASSQPGQGKETQYFGPGTRLLVL.

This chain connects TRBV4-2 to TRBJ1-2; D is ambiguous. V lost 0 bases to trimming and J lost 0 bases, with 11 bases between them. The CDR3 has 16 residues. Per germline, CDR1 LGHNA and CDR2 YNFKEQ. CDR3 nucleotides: TGTGCCAGCAGCCAAGATCTCAGGACTCCTAACTATGGCTACACCTTC. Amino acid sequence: CASSQDLRTPNYGYTF.

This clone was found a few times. CDR3 coding DNA: TGCGCCAGCAGCACGACAGGAAGCTACGAGCAGTACTTC. The encoded protein is CASSTTGSYEQYF. V and J are TRBV5-1 and TRBJ2-7, with TRBD1 as a possible D gene (6 bases). Germline-derived CDR1 and CDR2 are SGHRS and YFSETQ. This CDR3 spans 13 amino acids. Trimming removed 4 bases at V and 3 bases at J, with 11 bases between. Full variable domain (missing parts from reference TRBV5-1 and TRBJ2-7): KAGVTQTPRYLIKTRGQQVTLSCSPISGHRSVSWYQQTPGQGLQFLFEYFSETQRNKGNFPGRFSGRQFSNSRSEMNVSTLELGDSALYLCASSTTGSYEQYFGPGTRLTVT.

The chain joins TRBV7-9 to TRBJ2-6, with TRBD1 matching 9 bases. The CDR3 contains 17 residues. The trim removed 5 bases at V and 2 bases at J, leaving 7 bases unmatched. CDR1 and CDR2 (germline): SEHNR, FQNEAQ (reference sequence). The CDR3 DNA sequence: TGTGCCAGCAGCCCCGGGACAGGGACTACTGGGGCCAACGTCCTGACTTTC. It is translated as CASSPGTGTTGANVLTF.

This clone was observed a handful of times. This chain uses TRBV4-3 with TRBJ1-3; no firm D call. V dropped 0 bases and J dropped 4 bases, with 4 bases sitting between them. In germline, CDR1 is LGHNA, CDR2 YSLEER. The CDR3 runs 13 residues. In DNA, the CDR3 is TGCGCCAGCAGCCAAGATCTAGGAAACACCATATATTTT. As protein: CASSQDLGNTIYF.

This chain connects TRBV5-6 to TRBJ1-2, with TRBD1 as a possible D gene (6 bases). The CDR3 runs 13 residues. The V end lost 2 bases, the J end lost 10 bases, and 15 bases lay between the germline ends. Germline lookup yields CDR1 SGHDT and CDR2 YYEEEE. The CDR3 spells CASSFKVDRIYTF. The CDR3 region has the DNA TGTGCCAGCAGCTTCAAGGTGGACAGAATCTACACCTTC.

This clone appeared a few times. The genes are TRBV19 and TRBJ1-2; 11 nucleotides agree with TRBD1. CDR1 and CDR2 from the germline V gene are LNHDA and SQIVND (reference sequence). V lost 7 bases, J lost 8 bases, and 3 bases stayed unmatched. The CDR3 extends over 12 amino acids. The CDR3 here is CASMGQGGGYTF. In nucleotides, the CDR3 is TGTGCCAGTATGGGACAGGGGGGCGGCTACACCTTC.

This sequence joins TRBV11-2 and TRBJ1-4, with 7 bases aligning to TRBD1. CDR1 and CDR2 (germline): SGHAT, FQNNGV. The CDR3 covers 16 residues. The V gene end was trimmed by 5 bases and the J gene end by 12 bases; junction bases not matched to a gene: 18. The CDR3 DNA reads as TGTGCCAGCAGCCTCAACAGCTATAGACAGGGCTCAGAACTGTTTTTT. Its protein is CASSLNSYRQGSELFF.

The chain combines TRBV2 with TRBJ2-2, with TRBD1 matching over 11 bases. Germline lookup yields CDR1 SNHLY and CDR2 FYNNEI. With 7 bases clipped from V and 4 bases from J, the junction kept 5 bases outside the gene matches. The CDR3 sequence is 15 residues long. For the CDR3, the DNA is TGTGCCAGCAACAGGGACAGGGGGACCACCGGGGAGCTGTTTTTT. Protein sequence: CASNRDRGTTGELFF.

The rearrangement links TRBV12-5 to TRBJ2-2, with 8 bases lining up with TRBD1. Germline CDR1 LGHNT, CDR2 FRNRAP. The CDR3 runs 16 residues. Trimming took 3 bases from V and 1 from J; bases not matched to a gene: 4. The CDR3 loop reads CASGFRTGKNTGELFF. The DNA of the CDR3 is TGTGCTAGTGGTTTTAGGACAGGGAAGAACACCGGGGAGCTGTTTTTT.

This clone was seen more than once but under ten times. CDR3 nucleotides: TGCAGCGTCCTCGCTCCCGGGACACAAGAATATGGCTACACCTTC. Translation gives CSVLAPGTQEYGYTF. V and J are TRBV29-1 and TRBJ1-2, with D possibly being TRBD1 (6 bases). This CDR3 has 15 amino acids. V gave up 6 bases and J gave up 5 bases, with 22 bases separating them. CDR1 is SQVTM and CDR2 is ANQGSEA in the germline V gene.